A selection of T cell receptor beta chains follows, all from one sample in a study of blood T cell repertoires in COVID-19. Using immunoSEQ multiplex PCR, the repertoire was profiled, and TCRdb retains in-frame clones only, with some absent. This sample has about 210,000 clones, with around four fifths found just once. Source material: peripheral blood. The receptors shown here come from a woman aged 80 or over with COVID-19, enrolled during active disease. Both conserved end residues are part of each CDR3. The D gene is left open where the match is weak.

cdr3_aa cdr3_length d_call v_call
CATSDRTGVPQETQYF 16 - TRBV24-1
CASRPQISGANVLTF 15 - TRBV7-2
CASSAAGGSYEQYF 14 TRBD2 TRBV7-2
CASSLSSPGQVNSPLHF 17 TRBD1 TRBV5-1
CASSPGGGDTGELFF 15 TRBD2 TRBV11-2
CASSLFRPWEGEQFF 15 TRBD2 TRBV5-1
CASGKGTGGTGELFF 15 TRBD2 TRBV7-6
CASRTDRASGNTIYF 15 TRBD1 TRBV6-6
CASRFSGANTGELFF 15 TRBD2 TRBV2
CASRGQAGNEKLFF 14 TRBD1 TRBV2
CASSFPQPGSGYTEAFF 17 - TRBV5-4
CASSLRASGNNEQFF 15 TRBD2 TRBV7-2
CASILRTGQAEAFF 14 - TRBV6-5
CASTSPGLAWREQYF 15 TRBD2 TRBV5-4
CASSLTAGIQTQYF 14 - TRBV28
CASSPSSRETQYF 13 - TRBV5-1
CASSEDRLQRTFF 13 - TRBV6-1
CASSSGGTQSGEQFF 15 TRBD2 TRBV6-5
CAISKGAGSEQYF 13 TRBD1 TRBV11-2
CASSLLTGGVASVPYEQYF 19 TRBD1 TRBV5-1
CASSRPSGRVEKLFF 15 - TRBV28